Listed below are T cell receptor beta chains from one sample, sequenced in a study of shared clonotypes between healthy human individuals. The table came from immunoSEQ multiplex PCR; TCRdb's copy has only in-frame clones and leaves some out. The data show about 2.1 million clones, just under 95% seen once. The sequenced sample consisted of naive CD8+ T cells from PBMCs. Every receptor here comes from a man between 18 and 35 years old in good health. Some clones in this sample may be carry-over from other donors' samples. The CDR3 runs from the conserved cysteine through the conserved F or W. Each record gives: D gene, clone size, V gene, J gene, CDR3 DNA, CDR3 protein. The D gene is left open where the match is weak. Rows give clone size only sometimes, using once, few, many, or a class for an expanded clone.

.,.,TRBV6-5,TRBJ1-3,TGTGCCAGCAGTTATTTGGCAGGGATCGGAAACACCATATATTTT,CASSYLAGIGNTIYF
TRBD1,.,TRBV27,TRBJ1-5,TGTGCCAGCAGTTCACGACAGGGGTGGGATCAGCCCCAGCATTTT,CASSSRQGWDQPQHF
.,.,TRBV27,TRBJ1-5,TGTGCCAGCAGTATCGGTTGGGGTCAGCCCCAGCATTTT,CASSIGWGQPQHF
.,once,TRBV7-9,TRBJ2-7,TGTGCCAGCAGGTCGGGACCGCGAGCTGGGGACGAGCAGTACTTC,CASRSGPRAGDEQYF
.,.,TRBV9,TRBJ1-4,TGTGCCAGCAGCGTAGAGGGAAGTAGGAATGAAAAACTGTTTTTT,CASSVEGSRNEKLFF
.,.,TRBV7-2,TRBJ1-1,TGTGCCAGCAGCCTAGGGTTCCTAAACACTGAAGCTTTCTTT,CASSLGFLNTEAFF
TRBD2,.,TRBV4-1,TRBJ2-1,TGCGCCAGCAGCCAGGGACTAGCGGGAGGGTCCTACAATGAGCAGTTCTTC,CASSQGLAGGSYNEQFF
.,.,TRBV27,TRBJ2-7,TGTGCCAGCAGTTTTTACGACGGCGGGGACGAGCAGTACTTC,CASSFYDGGDEQYF
TRBD2,.,TRBV11-3,TRBJ2-1,TGTGCCAGCAGCTCCCGAGCGGGAGTATCCTACAATGAGCAGTTCTTC,CASSSRAGVSYNEQFF
TRBD2,.,TRBV6-5,TRBJ2-7,TGTGCCAGCAGTTTATTAGCGGGAAACTCCTACGAGCAGTACTTC,CASSLLAGNSYEQYF
.,.,TRBV6-1,TRBJ2-7,TGTGCCAGCAGGAGTTGGGCTAGCGATTCCTACGAGCAGTACTTC,CASRSWASDSYEQYF
.,.,TRBV13,TRBJ2-1,TGTGCCAGCAGCTTAGGACCTTGGGGGCAGTTCTTC,CASSLGPWGQFF
TRBD1,.,TRBV28,TRBJ2-7,TGTGCCAGCAGTTCAACGGACAGGGCGCCCTACGAGCAGTACTTC,CASSSTDRAPYEQYF
.,.,TRBV6-6,TRBJ1-1,TGTGCGGCTGGTATGGCTTTCTTT,CAAGMAFF
.,.,TRBV27,TRBJ2-1,TGTGCCAGCAGACGGTCGTACAATGAGCAGTTCTTC,CASRRSYNEQFF
.,.,TRBV7-9,TRBJ2-1,TGTGCCAGCAGCACCGGGACGGCGGATGAGCAGTTCTTC,CASSTGTADEQFF
TRBD2,.,TRBV4-3,TRBJ2-1,TGCGCCAGCAGCCAAGACGCACCCGGGACCCTAGTGGGGACTAACAATGAGCAGTTCTTC,CASSQDAPGTLVGTNNEQFF
TRBD2,.,TRBV13,TRBJ2-2,TGTGCCAGCAGCCCCGGACTAGTGAAGCTATTCGGGGAGCTGTTTTTT,CASSPGLVKLFGELFF
.,.,TRBV19,TRBJ1-5,TGTGCCAGTACCACCTCCGTGTATAGCAATCAGCCCCAGCATTTT,CASTTSVYSNQPQHF
.,.,TRBV4-3,TRBJ1-4,TGCGCCAGCAGCAAAAAGGGGGCAACTAATGAAAAACTGTTTTTT,CASSKKGATNEKLFF
.,.,TRBV9,TRBJ2-1,TGTGCCAGCAGCCCCGCCGAGAGAGAGTTGGGATACAATGAGCAGTTCTTC,CASSPAERELGYNEQFF
.,once,TRBV28,TRBJ2-3,TGTGCCAGCAAGTCGTTCGGAGGGAGTGGGACAGATACGCAGTATTTT,CASKSFGGSGTDTQYF
TRBD2,.,TRBV11-2,TRBJ2-3,TGTGCCAGCAGCTTAAAACTAGCGGGAGGGGCCTGGGGCACAGATACGCAGTATTTT,CASSLKLAGGAWGTDTQYF
TRBD1,.,TRBV4-1,TRBJ2-7,TGCGCCAGCAGCCAAGTGGGGACAGGGGGCCACGAGCAGTACTTC,CASSQVGTGGHEQYF
TRBD2,.,TRBV7-2,TRBJ2-7,TGTGCCAGCAGCCCGGGACTAGCGGGAGGGCTAGTTTCCTACGAGCAGTACTTC,CASSPGLAGGLVSYEQYF
TRBD2,.,TRBV10-3,TRBJ2-1,TGTGCCATCACGGGATTAGCGGGAGAGGGCAATGAGCAGTTCTTC,CAITGLAGEGNEQFF
TRBD2,.,TRBV9,TRBJ2-3,TGTGCCAGCAGCGTAGCTACGGCTAGCGGGGATACGCAGTATTTT,CASSVATASGDTQYF
.,.,TRBV10-3,TRBJ2-7,TGTGCCATCAGTGAGTCGGGACGTGGCCTTTTTTTAGAGCAGTACTTC,CAISESGRGLFLEQYF
.,few,TRBV5-6,TRBJ2-5,TGTGCCAGCAGCTTGTTGGTGGGTGTGGGTGAAGAGACCCAGTACTTC,CASSLLVGVGEETQYF
.,.,TRBV27,TRBJ2-3,TGTGCCACAGCCACTTATCCCACAGATACGCAGTATTTT,CATATYPTDTQYF
TRBD1,.,TRBV9,TRBJ1-2,TGTGCCAGCCAGGGGGCGTTTAACTATGGCTACACCTTC,CASQGAFNYGYTF